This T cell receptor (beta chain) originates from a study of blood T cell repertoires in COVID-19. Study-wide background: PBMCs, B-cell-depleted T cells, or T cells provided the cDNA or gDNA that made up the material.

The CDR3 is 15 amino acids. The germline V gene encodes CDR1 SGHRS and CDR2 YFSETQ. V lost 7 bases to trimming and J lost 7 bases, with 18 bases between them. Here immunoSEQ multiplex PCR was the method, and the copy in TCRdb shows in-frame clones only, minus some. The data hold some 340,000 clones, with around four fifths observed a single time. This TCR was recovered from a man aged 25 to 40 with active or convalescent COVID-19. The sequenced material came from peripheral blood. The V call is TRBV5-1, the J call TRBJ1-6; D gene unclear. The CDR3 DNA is TGCGCCAGCCCCTACCAAGGTCAGGAAAATTCACCCCTCCACTTT. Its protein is CASPYQGQENSPLHF.